This T cell receptor beta chain was captured by sequencing in a study of T cell clonotyping in hematopoietic cell transplantation. This clone was counted between two and nine times. The antigen remains unidentified. Profiled with immunoSEQ multiplex PCR; TCRdb holds only in-frame clones, not every one. The sample carries around 6,000 clones, roughly 32% recorded once. Study-wide findings and caveats: Graft donor and pretransplant recipient Inverse Simpson Index values predicted broader posttransplant TCR diversity. After transplant, recipient diversity fell while pathologically expanded clonotypes grew through day 180. At the given depth, recipient repertoires were over 97% de novo clonotypes. Without cell sorting, CD4 versus CD8 contributions remain unresolved.

The V gene lost 7 bases and the J gene lost 3 bases, with 10 bases spanning the gap. The CDR3 extends over 12 amino acids. Per germline, CDR1 MNHNS and CDR2 SASEGT. This clonotype originated in a female patient in her 50s who had an allogeneic stem cell transplant from an unrelated donor, so the T cells may come from the graft donor. Some clones in this sample may be carry-over from other donors' samples. The sequences come from peripheral blood mononuclear cells, collected 30 days after allogeneic stem cell transplant. This chain joins TRBV6-1 and TRBJ2-7; D possibly corresponds to TRBD1 (5 bases). In DNA form, the CDR3 reads TGTGCCAGCACCCACGGACACTACGAGCAGTACTTC. Protein: CASTHGHYEQYF.